Sequencing of this TCR beta chain was carried out in a study of regulatory T cells in long-lasting Graves disease. Overall study: Those with persistent Graves' disease had received antithyroid drugs for over 5 years with positive TSH receptor antibodies.

Time point noted: persistent/refractory GD, antithyroid drugs over 5 years with positive TRAb. RNA extracted from PBMCs served as the sequencing template. The V gene's germline CDR1 is SQVTM and CDR2 ANQGSEA. The CDR3 is 15 amino acids. The V gene end was trimmed by 6 bases and the J gene end by 4 bases; junction bases not matched to a gene: 13. HTBI primers from iRepertoire and Arm-PCR of CDR3 regions yielded the TCR beta libraries. TCRdb fed the multiplex PCR reads into MiXCR, producing one record per CDR3 protein. The repertoire holds 400,000 to 500,000 distinct CDR3 sequences, with roughly 21% as singletons.

This receptor was taken from a female donor with Graves disease. The source was peripheral blood mononuclear cells (PBMCs), collected when the disease was refractory, from a patient treated with antithyroid drugs. The chain combines TRBV29-1 with TRBJ2-7; TRBD2 matches at 9 bases. The CDR3 DNA reads as TGCAGCGTCGGCTCCGGGGGACTAGCTTTTTACGAGCAGTACTTC. This gives the protein CSVGSGGLAFYEQYF.